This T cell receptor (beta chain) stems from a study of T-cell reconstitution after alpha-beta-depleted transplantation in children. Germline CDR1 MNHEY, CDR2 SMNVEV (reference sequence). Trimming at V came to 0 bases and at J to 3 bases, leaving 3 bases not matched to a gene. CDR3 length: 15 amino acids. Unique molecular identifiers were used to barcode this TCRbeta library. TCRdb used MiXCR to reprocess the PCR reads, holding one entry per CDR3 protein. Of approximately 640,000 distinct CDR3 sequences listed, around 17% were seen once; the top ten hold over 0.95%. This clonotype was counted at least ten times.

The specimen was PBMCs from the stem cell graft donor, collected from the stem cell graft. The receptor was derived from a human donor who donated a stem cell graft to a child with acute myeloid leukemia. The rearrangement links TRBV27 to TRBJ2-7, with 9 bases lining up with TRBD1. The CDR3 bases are TGTGCCAGCAGTTTATCTGGACAGGGGTACTACGAGCAGTACGTC. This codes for CASSLSGQGYYEQYV.